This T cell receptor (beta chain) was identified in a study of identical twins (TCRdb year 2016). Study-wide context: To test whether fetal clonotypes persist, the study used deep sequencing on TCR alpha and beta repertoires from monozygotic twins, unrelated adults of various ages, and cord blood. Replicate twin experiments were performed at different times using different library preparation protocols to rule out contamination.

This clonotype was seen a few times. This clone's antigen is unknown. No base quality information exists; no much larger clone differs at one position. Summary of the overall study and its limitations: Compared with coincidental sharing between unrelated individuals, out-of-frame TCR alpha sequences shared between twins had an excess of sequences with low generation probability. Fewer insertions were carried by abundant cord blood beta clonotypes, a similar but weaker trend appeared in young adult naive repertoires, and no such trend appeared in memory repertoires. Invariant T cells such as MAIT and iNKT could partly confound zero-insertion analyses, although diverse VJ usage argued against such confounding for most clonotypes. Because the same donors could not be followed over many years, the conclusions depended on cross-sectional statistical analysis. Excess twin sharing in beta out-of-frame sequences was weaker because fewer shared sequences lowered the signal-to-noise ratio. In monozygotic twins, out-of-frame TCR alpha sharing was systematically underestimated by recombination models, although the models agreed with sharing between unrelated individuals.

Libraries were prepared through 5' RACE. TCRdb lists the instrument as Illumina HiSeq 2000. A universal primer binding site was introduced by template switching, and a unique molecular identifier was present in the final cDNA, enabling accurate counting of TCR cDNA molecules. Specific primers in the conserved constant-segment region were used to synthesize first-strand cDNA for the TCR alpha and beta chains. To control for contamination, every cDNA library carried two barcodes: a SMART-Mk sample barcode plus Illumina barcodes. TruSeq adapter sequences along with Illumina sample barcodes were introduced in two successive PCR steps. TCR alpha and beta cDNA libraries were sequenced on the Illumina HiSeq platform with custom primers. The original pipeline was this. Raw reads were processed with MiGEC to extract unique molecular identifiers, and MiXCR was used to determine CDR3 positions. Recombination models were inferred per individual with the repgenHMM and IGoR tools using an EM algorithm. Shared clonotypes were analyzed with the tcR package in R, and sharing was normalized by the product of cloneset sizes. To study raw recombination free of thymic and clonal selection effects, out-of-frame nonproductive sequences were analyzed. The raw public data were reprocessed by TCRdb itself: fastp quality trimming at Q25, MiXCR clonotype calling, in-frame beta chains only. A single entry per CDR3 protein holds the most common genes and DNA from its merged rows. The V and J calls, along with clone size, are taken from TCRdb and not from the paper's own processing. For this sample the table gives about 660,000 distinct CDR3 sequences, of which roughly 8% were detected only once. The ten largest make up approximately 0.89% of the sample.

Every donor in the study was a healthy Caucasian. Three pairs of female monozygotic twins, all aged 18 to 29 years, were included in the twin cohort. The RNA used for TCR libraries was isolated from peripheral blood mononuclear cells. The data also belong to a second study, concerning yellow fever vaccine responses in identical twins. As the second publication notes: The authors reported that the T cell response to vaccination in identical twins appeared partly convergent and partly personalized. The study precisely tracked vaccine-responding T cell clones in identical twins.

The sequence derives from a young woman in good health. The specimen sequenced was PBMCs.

The CDR3 is CASSARTGGNYEQYF. The nucleotide sequence reads as follows: TGTGCCAGCAGTGCAAGGACAGGGGGTAATTACGAGCAGTACTTC. The chain employs TRBV2 and TRBJ2-7, with 10 junctional bases fitting TRBD1. The junction shows trimming of 4 bases on V and 4 bases on J, and the gene matches do not reach 7 bases of it. The CDR3 runs 15 amino acids, cysteine and phenylalanine included. Kept here is only the CDR3 DNA, which spans 45 bases and is read in frame from base 1. From a lookup of the germline V gene, CDR1 and CDR2 are SNHLY and FYNNEI.